The subject of this entry is one T cell receptor beta chain. Its antigen specificity is not known. The input lacks base qualities; no much larger clone sits a single base away. Peripheral blood CD8+ and CD4+ T cells from healthy donors, Susac syndrome patients and multiple sclerosis patients were profiled by high-throughput TCR beta sequencing. Healthy donors were included as age- and sex-matched controls. CD8+ TEMRA cells were enriched by FACS, while bulk CD8+ and CD4+ T cells were purified by magnetic negative isolation. Blood was collected in EDTA tubes and processed within 24 hours, with PBMCs isolated through density gradient centrifugation. PBMCs destined for TCR sequencing were cryopreserved in liquid nitrogen and later thawed in a 37 °C water bath. The sorted or isolated CD4+, CD8+ and CD8+ TEMRA cells reached a purity of at least 90%. RNA was extracted using the RNeasy kit, and roughly 0.5 to 1 microgram was reverse transcribed with random hexamers. The immunoSEQ multiplex PCR assay, covering 54 Vbeta and 13 Jbeta segments, was used to amplify TCR beta CDR3 regions. PCR amplification bias was corrected using a synthetic template baseline for primer optimization and computational correction. Processing in the source paper ran as follows. Reads were annotated to V, D and J genes per IMGT and analyzed with immunoSEQ Analyzer, keeping only productive sequences. To calculate clonality, Shannon entropy was normalized by log2 of the number of productive unique sequences and then subtracted from one. For each patient and control, public and private clones were evaluated among the 100 most prevalent clones. Susac-specific clones were defined as absent from healthy and MS cohorts, around 970 published viral clones and other ImmuneACCESS disease sequences. TCRdb ran its own pipeline on the public reads, namely fastp trimming at Q25 and MiXCR clone calling, and kept in-frame beta chains. Merged by CDR3 protein, the rows form single entries marked with the most common genes and DNA. Here the V and J calls rest on TCRdb's processing, not on the authors' analysis. The sample table records some 150,000 distinct CDR3 sequences; less than 95% of these occur just once. Less than 0.095% of the sample belongs to the ten largest clones.

The germline ends are 8 bases apart after V is trimmed by 4 bases and J by 0 bases. The germline V gene sets CDR1 to SQVTM and CDR2 to ANQGSEA. The CDR3 holds 13 amino acids from the cysteine to the phenylalanine. CDR3 DNA only is kept here, 39 bases in frame from base 1. This record belongs to a study of CD8 T cells in Susac syndrome (dated by TCRdb to about 2019). About the investigation overall: Whether CD8+ T cell activation and differentiation in Susac syndrome was antigen driven was tested using repertoire sequencing. On the study overall, not on this receptor specifically: The number of individuals in the TCR sequencing and HLA analysis was acknowledged as relatively small.

The chain was built from TRBV29-1 and TRBJ2-3; TRBD2 is a possible D gene, resting on 6 matching bases. The origin of this receptor is a human donor in good health. Sequencing was performed on CD4+ T cells from PBMCs. The DNA sequence is given as TGCAGCGTTGCGAGCGGGAGCACAGATACGCAGTATTTT. This codes for CSVASGSTDTQYF.